This TCR beta chain was sequenced during a study of shared clonotypes between healthy human individuals. Overall study context: The cohort comprised a couple of women and a few men. Their ages spanned 18 to 49 years.

Trimming stripped 3 bases from V and 3 bases from J, with 9 bases between. The V gene's germline CDR1 is KGHSH and CDR2 LQKENI. CDR3 length: 14 amino acids. As concerns this clone: Its antigen is as yet unknown.

Study observations and caveats: A limitation of the genetic and exposure-history diversity represented arose from few donors.

TCRdb's table, derived via immunoSEQ multiplex PCR, lists solely in-frame clones and lacks some. This sample has 600,000 to 750,000 clones, with approximately 72% found just once. The donor population consisted of healthy HIV-negative adults with no recent acute infections or vaccinations. This TCR came from a woman aged 25 to 39 in good health. Specimen: memory CD4+ T cells sorted from blood. The subset here: CD45RA-negative fraction. V gene TRBV18 combines with J gene TRBJ1-5, with D perhaps TRBD1 (5 bases). The CDR3 spells CASSPPGLNQPQHF. The CDR3 coding sequence is TGTGCCAGCTCACCTCCGGGGCTCAATCAGCCCCAGCATTTT.